The 22 T cell receptor beta chains below all came from one sample that was sequenced in a study of regulatory T cells in long-lasting Graves disease. Sequencing libraries for TCR beta were prepared with iRepertoire HTBI primers and Arm-PCR of CDR3 regions. MiXCR, applied by TCRdb to the multiplex PCR reads, yields one record per CDR3 protein. The data contain 350,000 to 450,000 distinct CDR3 sequences, 14% to 15% of them singletons. Time point of the sample: newly diagnosed GD, antithyroid drugs for less than 3 months. Making the TCR library involved RNA that had been extracted from PBMCs. These data were likewise used in another study, on T cells in Graves' hyperthyroidism and ophthalmopathy.

The input for sequencing was peripheral blood mononuclear cells (PBMCs), taken at new diagnosis, from a patient treated with antithyroid drugs. These receptor sequences come from a woman under 40 with Graves disease.

This clonotype was seen at least ten times. The junction differs from germline at one of its ends, possibly a read error. The V and J genes are TRBV5-1 and TRBJ1-2; D remains unclear. The CDR3 totals 14 residues. Germline V gene data show CDR1 as SGHRS and CDR2 as YFSETQ. The CDR3 is CASSYETENYGYTF. CDR3 DNA sequence: TGTGCCAGCAGCTATGAGACGGAGAACTATGGCTACACCTTC.

This clonotype was observed many times. The CDR3 loop is CSATGQGGSYEQYF. The CDR3 coding sequence is TGCAGCGCAACTGGACAGGGTGGATCCTACGAGCAGTACTTC. This rearrangement joins TRBV29-1 to TRBJ2-7; TRBD1 matches at 8 bases. CDR1 and CDR2 (germline): SQVTM, ANQGSEA. V lost 7 bases to trimming and J lost 1 base; unmatched junction nucleotides: 9. The CDR3 sequence is 14 residues long.

V usage is TRBV29-1 and J usage is TRBJ2-1; D ambiguous. Germline values: CDR1 SQVTM, CDR2 ANQGSEA. The CDR3 has 11 amino acids. The ends were cut back, 6 bases at V and 9 bases at J, with 12 bases in the middle. As DNA, the CDR3 is TGCAGCGTAGCCAGGAATGGTGAGCAGTTCTTC. Translated, it gives CSVARNGEQFF.

The genes are TRBV10-3 and TRBJ1-5, with 10 bases fitting TRBD1. The CDR3 covers 14 residues. The V and J ends lost 10 bases and 2 bases, in that order; junction bases with no gene match: 5. In germline, CDR1 is ENHRY, CDR2 SYGVKD. CDR3 bases: TGTGCCAGCGACAGGGGGCAGGGCAATCAGCCCCAGCATTTT. Its translation: CASDRGQGNQPQHF.

The chain combines TRBV24-1 with TRBJ2-7; D may be TRBD1 (6 bases). The CDR3 is 16 residues long. V lost 4 bases, J lost 7 bases, and 22 bases lay in between. In germline, CDR1 is KGHDR, CDR2 SFDVKD. The CDR3 DNA is TGTGCCACCAGTGACAGCCCCGGACAGACGCGCCGAGAGCAGTACTTC. Amino acids: CATSDSPGQTRREQYF.

At least ten counts were recorded for this clonotype. The V and J genes are TRBV20-1 and TRBJ1-1; D may be TRBD1 (5 bases). V was pared by 3 bases and J by 0 bases, with 11 bases between. The germline gives CDR1 DFQATT, CDR2 SNEGSKA (reference sequence). There are 14 residues in the CDR3. The CDR3 region is CSASVGAMNTEAFF. In DNA form, the CDR3 reads TGCAGTGCTAGTGTAGGGGCCATGAACACTGAAGCTTTCTTT.

J is TRBJ1-2 and V is TRBV5-4; TRBD1 agrees at 12 bases. Germline V gene data show CDR1 as SGHNT and CDR2 as YYREEE (reference sequence). V gave up 4 bases and J gave up 6 bases; unmatched junction bases: 4. The CDR3 spans 14 residues. CDR3 region: CASSGGTGGDGYTF. The CDR3 DNA sequence: TGTGCCAGCAGCGGGGGGACAGGGGGCGATGGCTACACCTTC.

Many counts were recorded for this clonotype. V and J are TRBV11-3 and TRBJ2-7; the D gene is possibly TRBD1 (5 bases). Germline-derived CDR1 and CDR2 are SGHNT and YENEEA. The V and J ends lost 5 bases and 5 bases respectively, with 16 bases between them. This CDR3 is built from 14 residues. The CDR3 nucleotides are TGTGCCAGCAGCCAGGACACTGCCGTCCACGAGCAGTACTTC. This encodes CASSQDTAVHEQYF.

This clonotype turned up a few times. This chain links TRBV6-5 with TRBJ2-7; D is perhaps TRBD1 or TRBD2 (6 bases each). The CDR3 is made up of 16 amino acids. V shed 2 bases and J shed 0 bases, with 14 bases lying between them. Germline V lookup: CDR1 MNHEY, CDR2 SVGAGI. CDR3 nucleotides: TGTGCCAGCAGTTACGGGGGGACATCCTACTCCTACGAGCAGTACTTC. Amino acid sequence: CASSYGGTSYSYEQYF.

A few counts support this clonotype. This chain uses TRBV24-1 with TRBJ2-1; 8 nucleotides agree with TRBD2. Germline-derived CDR1 and CDR2 are KGHDR and SFDVKD. The CDR3 is 16 amino acids. V dropped 3 bases and J dropped 0; count of bases not matched to a gene: 3. The DNA for the CDR3 is TGTGCCACCAGTGATGTAGCGGGATTCTCCTACAATGAGCAGTTCTTC. As protein: CATSDVAGFSYNEQFF.

This clonotype was detected only a few times. The chain employs TRBV19 and TRBJ2-4; 10 nucleotides agree with TRBD2. CDR3 length: 13 amino acids. Germline V CDR1 and CDR2: LNHDA, SQIVND (reference sequence). Trimming took 10 bases from V and 9 from J; bases not matched to a gene: 9. The CDR3 DNA follows: TGTGCCACACAACGAGCGGGAGGGTCCATTCAGTACTTC. This gives the protein CATQRAGGSIQYF.

This clonotype was counted many times. The chain recombines TRBV19 with TRBJ2-1, with D maybe TRBD1 (6 bases). The CDR3 is 13 residues long. CDR1 is LNHDA, CDR2 SQIVND, per germline (reference sequence). Trimming took 3 bases from V and 6 from J, leaving 9 bases between them. CDR3 nucleotide sequence: TGTGCCAGTAGTATGGTAGGGGGCAATGAGCAGTTCTTC. Amino acid sequence: CASSMVGGNEQFF.

This clonotype was seen a handful of times. The CDR3 loop reads CASRPGRGAKNIQYF. CDR3 coding DNA: TGTGCCAGCAGGCCCGGACGGGGAGCCAAAAACATTCAGTACTTC. The genes are TRBV12-3 or TRBV12-4 and TRBJ2-4, with D perhaps TRBD2 (5 bases). This CDR3 is 15 amino acids long. Between the trimmed V and J ends, which lost 6 bases and 0 bases, there was a span of 12 bases.

The genes are TRBV6-2 or TRBV6-3 and TRBJ1-5; 7 nucleotides line up with TRBD1. The germline gives CDR1 MNHEY, CDR2 SVGEGT. The CDR3 covers 16 residues. After removal of 6 bases from V and 3 bases from J, the junction contained 11 bases not matched to a gene. In DNA, the CDR3 is TGTGCCAGCAGGACGACCGGGACAGCCCTCAATCAGCCCCAGCATTTT. It encodes CASRTTGTALNQPQHF.

The chain is built from TRBV19 and TRBJ2-7, with TRBD2 identical over 12 bases. The germline V gene has CDR1 LNHDA and CDR2 SQIVND (reference sequence). The junction had 9 bases not matched to a gene; V was cut back by 6 bases and J by 3 bases. This CDR3 is built from 16 residues. CDR3 sequence: CASRAILAGGDYEQYF. The CDR3 region has the DNA TGTGCCAGTAGAGCCATTCTAGCGGGAGGGGACTACGAGCAGTACTTC.

The table lists this clonotype with a few counts. The chain couples TRBV6-5 to TRBJ2-1; 7 positions match TRBD2. The V and J ends lost 2 bases and 7 bases, in that order; junction bases with no gene match: 8. Germline V CDR1 and CDR2: MNHEY, SVGAGI. This CDR3 region has 15 residues. The CDR3 DNA is TGTGCCAGCAGTTACGGGGGAGGGCCACAGAATGAGCAGTTCTTC. Protein sequence: CASSYGGGPQNEQFF.

Only a few counts were recorded for this clonotype. This rearrangement joins TRBV12-3 or TRBV12-4 to TRBJ1-5; D gene unclear. This CDR3 region has 15 residues. The V gene lost 0 bases and the J gene lost 6 bases, with 12 bases spanning the gap. The CDR3 spells CASSLAQGLGQPQHF. CDR3 nucleotide sequence: TGTGCCAGCAGTTTAGCGCAAGGGCTCGGTCAGCCCCAGCATTTT.

Comments on this clonotype: This likely reflects a read error, since a far larger clone is one base away. The rearrangement uses TRBV6-2 or TRBV6-3 and TRBJ2-1, with D possibly TRBD1 on 6 matching bases. There are 17 residues in the CDR3. Germline CDR1 and CDR2: MNHEY and SVGEGT. Trimming left V 0 bases short and J 10 bases short, with 22 bases between. The CDR3 region is CASSYSKAGVPLYEQFF. CDR3 nucleotide sequence: TGTGCCAGCAGTTACTCGAAGGCAGGGGTTCCTCTCTACGAGCAGTTCTTC.

This clonotype was picked up many times. The chain couples TRBV13 to TRBJ1-1; the match to TRBD1 covers 7 bases. Germline trimming cut 5 bases from V and 4 bases from J; bases unmatched to any gene: 4. This CDR3 has 13 amino acids. Germline V gene data show CDR1 as PRHDT and CDR2 as FYEKMQ (reference sequence). Here the CDR3 reads CASSQDRATEAFF. The CDR3 DNA reads TGTGCCAGCAGCCAAGACAGGGCCACTGAAGCTTTCTTT. The full variable domain, with the rest looked up from reference TRBV13 and TRBJ1-1, is AAGVIQSPRHLIKEKRETATLKCYPIPRHDTVYWYQQGPGQDPQFLISFYEKMQSDKGSIPDRFSAQQFSDYHSELNMSSLELGDSALYFCASSQDRATEAFFGQGTRLTVV.

This clonotype was observed many times. The rearrangement uses TRBV18 and TRBJ1-1; D remains unclear. CDR3 length equals 13 residues. Germline V gene lookup returns CDR1 KGHSH and CDR2 LQKENI. Trimming shortened V by 0 bases and J by 1 base, and 3 bases separated the two germline ends. The CDR3 DNA follows: TGTGCCAGCTCACCACCCTCGAACACTGAAGCTTTCTTT. Its protein is CASSPPSNTEAFF.

There are many counts of this clonotype. The J gene is TRBJ2-5, the V gene TRBV7-8; TRBD1 matches at 7 bases. Germline lookup yields CDR1 SGHVS and CDR2 FQNEAQ. The V and J ends lost 5 bases and 5 bases, in that order; junction bases with no gene match: 14. The CDR3 runs 16 residues. CDR3 amino acids: CASSLRGGSGMETQYF. DNA for the CDR3: TGTGCCAGCAGCCTCAGAGGGGGCTCGGGAATGGAGACCCAGTACTTC.

This clonotype was counted many times. The chain carries TRBV20-1 and TRBJ2-5; D may be TRBD2 (5 bases). This CDR3 is 17 amino acids long. CDR1 DFQATT and CDR2 SNEGSKA come from the germline V gene (reference sequence). The V end lost 3 bases, the J end lost 2 bases, and 22 bases lay between the germline ends. CDR3 region: CSARPNFQRLTQETQYF. The CDR3 bases are TGCAGTGCTAGGCCAAACTTCCAGCGGCTTACACAAGAGACCCAGTACTTC.